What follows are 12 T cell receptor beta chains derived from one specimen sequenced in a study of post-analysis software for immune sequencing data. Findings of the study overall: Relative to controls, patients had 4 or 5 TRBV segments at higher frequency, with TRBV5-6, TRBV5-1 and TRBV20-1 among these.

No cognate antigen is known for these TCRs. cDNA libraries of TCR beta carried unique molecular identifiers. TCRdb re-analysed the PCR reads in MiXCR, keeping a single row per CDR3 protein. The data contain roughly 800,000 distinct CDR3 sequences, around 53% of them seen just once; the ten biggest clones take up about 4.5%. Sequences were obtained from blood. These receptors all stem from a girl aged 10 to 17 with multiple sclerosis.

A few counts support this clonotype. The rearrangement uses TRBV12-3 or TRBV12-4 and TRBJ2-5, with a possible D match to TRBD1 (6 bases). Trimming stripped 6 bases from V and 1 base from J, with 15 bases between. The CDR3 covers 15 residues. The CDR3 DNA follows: TGTGCCAGCAGCTCCCCCCGGGACATCCAAGAGACCCAGTACTTC. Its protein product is CASSSPRDIQETQYF.

The DNA of the CDR3 is TGTGCCAGCAATGGACTAGCGGGAGGGAGTGAGCAGTTCTTC. It yields the protein CASNGLAGGSEQFF. This chain uses TRBV12-3 or TRBV12-4 with TRBJ2-1; TRBD2 agrees at 15 bases. With 7 bases clipped from V and 9 bases from J, the junction kept 4 bases outside the gene matches. The CDR3 is made up of 14 amino acids.

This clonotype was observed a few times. CDR3 amino acids: CSVAATGYTEAFF. In DNA, the CDR3 is TGCAGCGTTGCGGCCACGGGGTACACTGAAGCTTTCTTT. The chain has TRBV29-1 and TRBJ1-1; D is unclear. This CDR3 has 13 residues. Trimming took off 4 bases at V and 3 bases at J, with 12 bases between the two ends. Germline V gene data show CDR1 as SQVTM and CDR2 as ANQGSEA.

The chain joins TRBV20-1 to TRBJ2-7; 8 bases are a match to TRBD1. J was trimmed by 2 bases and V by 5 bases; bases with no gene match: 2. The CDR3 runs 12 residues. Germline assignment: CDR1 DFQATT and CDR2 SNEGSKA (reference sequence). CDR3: CSAPGGPYEQYF. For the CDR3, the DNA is TGCAGTGCTCCAGGGGGCCCCTACGAGCAGTACTTC.

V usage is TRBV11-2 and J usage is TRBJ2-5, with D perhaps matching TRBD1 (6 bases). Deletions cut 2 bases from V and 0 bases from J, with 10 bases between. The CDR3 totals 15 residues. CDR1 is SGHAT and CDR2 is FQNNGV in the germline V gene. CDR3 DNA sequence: TGTGCCAGCAGCTTATACCACAGGGACCAAGAGACCCAGTACTTC. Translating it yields CASSLYHRDQETQYF.

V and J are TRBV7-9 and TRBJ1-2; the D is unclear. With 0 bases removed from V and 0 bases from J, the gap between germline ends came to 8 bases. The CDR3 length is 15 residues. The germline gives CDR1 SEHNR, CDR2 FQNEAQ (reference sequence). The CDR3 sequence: CASSLASQANYGYTF. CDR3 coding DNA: TGTGCCAGCAGCTTAGCGTCCCAAGCTAACTATGGCTACACCTTC.

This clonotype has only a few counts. The CDR3 is CSVPGLEQFF. CDR3 DNA: TGCAGCGTTCCGGGACTTGAGCAGTTCTTC. This chain connects TRBV29-1 to TRBJ2-1; D might be TRBD2 (6 bases). The CDR3 runs 10 residues. The ends were cut back, 5 bases at V and 9 bases at J, with 8 bases in the middle. Germline V lookup: CDR1 SQVTM, CDR2 ANQGSEA.

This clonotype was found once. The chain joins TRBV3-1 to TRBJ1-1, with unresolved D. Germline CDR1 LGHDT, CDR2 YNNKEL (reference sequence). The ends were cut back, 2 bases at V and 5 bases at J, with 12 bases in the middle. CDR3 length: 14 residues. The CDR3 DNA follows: TGTGCCAGCAGCCAATTGGGGTATACTACTGAAGCTTTCTTT. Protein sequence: CASSQLGYTTEAFF.

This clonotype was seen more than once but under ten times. The CDR3 region has the DNA TGTGCCAGCACTATAGGGACCGCACGCAATCAGCCCCAGCATTTT. It specifies CASTIGTARNQPQHF. The chain uses TRBV12-3 or TRBV12-4 and TRBJ1-5; tentative D call: TRBD1 (5 bases). V was pared by 7 bases and J by 2 bases, with 15 bases between. The CDR3 sequence is 15 residues long.

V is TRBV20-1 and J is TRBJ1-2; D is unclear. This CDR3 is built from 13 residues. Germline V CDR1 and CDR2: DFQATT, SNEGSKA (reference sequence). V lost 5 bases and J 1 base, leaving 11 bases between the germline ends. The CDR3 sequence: CSAPRGYNYGYTF. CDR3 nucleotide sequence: TGCAGTGCTCCCCGGGGATATAACTATGGCTACACCTTC.

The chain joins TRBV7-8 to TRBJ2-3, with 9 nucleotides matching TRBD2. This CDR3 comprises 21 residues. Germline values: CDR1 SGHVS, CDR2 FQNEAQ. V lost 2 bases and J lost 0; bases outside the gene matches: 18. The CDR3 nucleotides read TGTGCCAGCAGCTTATCAACCCGTGGGCTAGCGGGGAGGGGGAGCACAGATACGCAGTATTTT. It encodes CASSLSTRGLAGRGSTDTQYF.

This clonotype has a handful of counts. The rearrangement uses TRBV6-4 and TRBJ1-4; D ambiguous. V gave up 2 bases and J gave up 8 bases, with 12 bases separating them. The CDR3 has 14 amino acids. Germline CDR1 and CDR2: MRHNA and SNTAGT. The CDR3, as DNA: TGTGCCAGCAGTGACAGGCCAGATGGAGAAAAACTGTTTTTT. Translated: CASSDRPDGEKLFF.